These 6 T cell receptor beta chains originate from one sample sequenced in a study of OX40 agonist ivuxolimab in advanced cancers. Some clones are missing from TCRdb's copy, which holds only in-frame ones; the method was immunoSEQ multiplex PCR. The table lists 90,000 or so clones, 75% to 90% of them singletons, with 0.33% in the top ten. The specimen comprised CD4+ or CD8+ T cells sorted from blood, sampled in a trial of the OX40 agonist ivuxolimab. These receptors came from an adult with an advanced solid tumor such as melanoma, head and neck, liver or kidney cancer.

The rearrangement joins TRBV18 to TRBJ1-1, with 7 nucleotides matching TRBD1. V lost 0 bases, J lost 0 bases, and 1 base stayed unmatched. Germline loops: CDR1 KGHSH, CDR2 LQKENI. The CDR3 totals 15 residues. The chain's CDR3 is CASSPPGGVNTEAFF. CDR3 DNA sequence: TGTGCCAGCTCACCACCAGGGGGCGTGAACACTGAAGCTTTCTTT.

The V and J genes are TRBV5-1 and TRBJ1-4, with TRBD1 as a possible D gene (6 bases). V was trimmed by 6 bases and J by 0 bases, leaving 12 bases between them. Germline V gene lookup returns CDR1 SGHRS and CDR2 YFSETQ. This CDR3 is built from 15 residues. The CDR3 loop reads CASTGGPATNEKLFF. The DNA for the CDR3 is TGCGCCAGCACCGGGGGGCCCGCAACTAATGAAAAACTGTTTTTT.

The genes are TRBV4-2 and TRBJ1-3, with a possible D match to TRBD1 (6 bases). CDR1 and CDR2 (germline): LGHNA, YNFKEQ. The CDR3 spans 16 residues. The ends were cut back, 0 bases at V and 3 bases at J, with 12 bases in the middle. The CDR3 here is CASSQDQQGSGNTIYF. In nucleotides, the CDR3 is TGTGCCAGCAGCCAAGATCAGCAGGGGAGTGGAAACACCATATATTTT.

The CDR3 region has the DNA TGCAGCGTTGAATTTACGACTAGCGGGAACACCGGGGAGCTGTTTTTT. Translated: CSVEFTTSGNTGELFF. The chain couples TRBV29-1 to TRBJ2-2, with 9 bases matching TRBD2. V lost 2 bases, J lost 1 base, and 5 bases stayed unmatched. This CDR3 contains 16 residues. Germline-derived CDR1 and CDR2 are SQVTM and ANQGSEA.

V and J are TRBV27 and TRBJ1-2, with 8 bases lining up with TRBD1. Germline V lookup: CDR1 MNHEY, CDR2 SMNVEV (reference sequence). V lost 4 bases to trimming and J lost 5 bases; unmatched junction nucleotides: 3. The CDR3 totals 13 residues. This CDR3 is CASSSDRAYGYTF. The CDR3 coding sequence is TGTGCCAGCAGTTCGGACAGGGCGTATGGCTACACCTTC.

V and J are TRBV5-4 and TRBJ2-7, with D tentatively TRBD1 (6 bases). This CDR3 has 13 amino acids. Trimming stripped 3 bases from V and 5 bases from J, with 12 bases between. Germline-derived CDR1 and CDR2 are SGHNT and YYREEE (reference sequence). The DNA for the CDR3 is TGTGCCAGCAGCTCGAAGGACAGAGACGAGCAGTACTTC. Translating it yields CASSSKDRDEQYF.